Listed below are T cell receptor beta chains from one sample, sequenced in a study of identical twins. TCRdb passed the 5' RACE reads through MiXCR, listing each CDR3 protein once. The sample holds about 700,000 distinct CDR3 sequences; around 5.7% are singletons and the top ten take roughly 1.8%. The sequenced sample consisted of naive T cells sorted from blood. The source is a man aged 18 to 29 in good health. CDR3s leave out the opening cysteine and the closing phenylalanine or tryptophan.

v_call	j_call	cdr3_aa
TRBV20-1	TRBJ2-3	SASVGTASTDTQY
TRBV20-1	TRBJ2-1	SARETSGTYNEQF
TRBV6-2/TRBV6-3	TRBJ2-3	ASSYGASWADTQY
TRBV11-2	TRBJ2-1	ASSPTGTAYGTSGNEQF
TRBV20-1	TRBJ2-3	SARGFVATDTQY
TRBV7-6	TRBJ2-1	ASSLEGTSSYNEQF
TRBV29-1	TRBJ2-1	SVGGGAGTNEQF
TRBV20-1	TRBJ2-3	SARGTSGSNTDTQY
TRBV11-3	TRBJ1-2	ASSSYYYGYT
TRBV27	TRBJ1-6	ASSSARRSSPLH
TRBV4-1	TRBJ1-1	ASSQEEGLMNTEAF
TRBV10-3	TRBJ1-2	AISESPQYYGYT
TRBV11-2	TRBJ2-1	ASSAPSVASGSLYNEQF
TRBV7-2	TRBJ2-7	ASAETGFILYEQY
TRBV4-1	TRBJ2-1	ASSQVPGLADNEQF
TRBV7-9	TRBJ1-1	ASRGTERTEAF
TRBV3-1	TRBJ1-2	ASRQVSAGFGGYT
TRBV7-2	TRBJ2-7	ASSLEASLLY
TRBV27	TRBJ2-2	ASSSGLAGEKLTGELF
TRBV11-2	TRBJ1-2	ASSRSGDGYT
TRBV5-1	TRBJ2-3	ASSLRGDTQY
TRBV4-2	TRBJ2-1	ASSQDIRPSGNNEQF
TRBV27	TRBJ1-2	ASSSRTGGGYGYT
TRBV6-2/TRBV6-3	TRBJ2-2	ASSYSSVTGTTGELF
TRBV7-9	TRBJ1-1	ASSLPSGGRVAEAF
TRBV21-1	TRBJ1-6	ASSPGQGDSPLH
TRBV10-3	TRBJ2-1	AVSPRGANEQF
TRBV24-1	TRBJ2-2	ATREGARTGELF
TRBV11-2	TRBJ2-5	ASSLRVEETQY
TRBV29-1	TRBJ1-4	SARASNEKLF
TRBV21-1	TRBJ1-5	ASSNRPQVAVRNQPQH
TRBV29-1	TRBJ2-2	SALGHLTGELF
TRBV9	TRBJ2-5	ASSPLSRETQY
TRBV6-5	TRBJ2-3	ASSYSITGTDTQY
TRBV6-5	TRBJ2-7	ASSYPAASGASYEQY
TRBV9	TRBJ1-4	ASQGERHEKLF
TRBV7-2	TRBJ2-5	ASSRKGHQGVFETQY
TRBV7-9	TRBJ2-7	ASSLNHEQY
TRBV20-1	TRBJ1-1	SARISVAGTEAF
TRBV5-1	TRBJ2-5	ASSRTEETQY
TRBV24-1	TRBJ2-1	ATSDPGTGGYNEQF
TRBV28	TRBJ2-1	ASSYSSGAGQF
TRBV6-5	TRBJ2-5	ASSLLGRSGDRKETQY
TRBV11-3	TRBJ2-1	ASKPPGVAGGRAF